This entry is about one TCR beta chain. Antigen unknown. The data stem from a study of cytomegalovirus exposure and HLA in healthy donors. The length of the CDR3 is 16 residues. Trimming took 0 bases from V and 0 from J, leaving 11 bases between them. Looked up from germline, CDR1 is MNHNS and CDR2 is SASEGT. Study-wide results and limits: Reportedly, fewer N-insertions than the roughly 700-donor mean appeared in an Asian-associated ancestry cluster in a later analysis.

Donors were nominally healthy when sampled, though unrecorded immune exposures were likely. 13 Jbeta primers and 60 Vbeta primers were used for the PCR. The method was immunoSEQ multiplex PCR; TCRdb's version includes in-frame clones alone and lacks a portion of them. The table shows 100,000 to 150,000 clones, with 65% to 75% occurring only once. The TCR sequence derives from a man aged 35 to 55 in good health and CMV-seropositive. Material for sequencing was PBMCs. This chain uses TRBV6-1 with TRBJ1-2; D gene ambiguous. The chain's CDR3 is CASSEALGRANYGYTF. CDR3 sequence (DNA): TGTGCCAGCAGTGAAGCGCTAGGGAGAGCTAACTATGGCTACACCTTC.